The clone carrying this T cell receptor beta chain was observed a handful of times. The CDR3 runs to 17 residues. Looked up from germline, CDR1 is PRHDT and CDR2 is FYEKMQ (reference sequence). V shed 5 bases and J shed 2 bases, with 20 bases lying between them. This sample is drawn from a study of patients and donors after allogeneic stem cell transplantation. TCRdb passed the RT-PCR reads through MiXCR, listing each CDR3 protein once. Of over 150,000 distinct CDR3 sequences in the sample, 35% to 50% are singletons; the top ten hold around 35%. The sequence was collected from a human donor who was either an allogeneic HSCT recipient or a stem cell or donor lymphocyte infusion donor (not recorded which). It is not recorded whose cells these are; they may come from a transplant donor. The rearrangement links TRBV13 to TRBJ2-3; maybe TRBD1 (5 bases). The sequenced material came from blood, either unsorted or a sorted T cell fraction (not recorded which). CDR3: CASSNPGSQSNTDTQYF. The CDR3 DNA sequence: TGTGCCAGCAGCAATCCAGGGTCCCAAAGCAACACAGATACGCAGTATTTT.